These 28 T cell receptor beta chains were all obtained from the same sample, sequenced in a study of siplizumab effects on memory and regulatory T cells. Measured with immunoSEQ multiplex PCR; TCRdb has only the in-frame clones, and not every one. The table includes about 110,000 clones, around 92% detected once. Sequences were obtained from Tregs sorted from blood. The receptor source for this set is a human donor in good health.

The gene calls are TRBV18 and TRBJ2-1; no clear D. This CDR3 has 15 residues. The V gene's germline CDR1 is KGHSH and CDR2 LQKENI. Trimming took 2 bases from V and 0 from J, leaving 8 bases between them. This chain's CDR3 is CASSPTTGSYNEQFF. CDR3 coding DNA: TGTGCCAGCTCACCAACGACGGGCTCCTACAATGAGCAGTTCTTC.

The chain is built from TRBV27 and TRBJ1-2, with TRBD1 matching 10 bases. Germline-derived CDR1 and CDR2 are MNHEY and SMNVEV (reference sequence). Trimming removed 3 bases from V and 8 bases from J; junction bases left unmatched: 9. The CDR3 runs 15 residues. As DNA, the CDR3 is TGTGCCAGCAGTTTCTCCGAGACAGGGGGCGGCGGCTACACCTTC. Protein product: CASSFSETGGGGYTF.

The chain is built from TRBV6-6 and TRBJ1-2, with a tentative D call TRBD1 (5 bases). Per germline, CDR1 MNHNY and CDR2 SVGAGI (reference sequence). Trimming cost V 6 bases and J 0 bases, with 14 bases left between them. The length of the CDR3 is 15 residues. For the CDR3, the DNA is TGTGCCAGCAGACCCGGACAAGGAGCTAACTATGGCTACACCTTC. Amino acid sequence: CASRPGQGANYGYTF.

The V and J genes are TRBV7-3 and TRBJ2-5, with D unclear. V was clipped by 3 bases and J by 2 bases, with 7 bases between them. CDR3 length: 13 residues. The germline V gene has CDR1 SGHTA and CDR2 FQGTGA. In DNA, the CDR3 is TGTGCCAGCAGCTTCGACTGGCAAGAGACCCAGTACTTC. It specifies CASSFDWQETQYF.

J is TRBJ2-7 and V is TRBV6-6; tentative D call: TRBD2 (5 bases). V lost 4 bases to trimming and J lost 1 base, with 11 bases between them. The V gene's germline CDR1 is MNHNY and CDR2 SVGAGI (reference sequence). The CDR3 has 14 residues. CDR3 loop: CASSSRTVSYEQYF. The CDR3 DNA is TGTGCCAGCAGTTCCCGGACTGTTTCCTACGAGCAGTACTTC.

V and J are TRBV6-5 and TRBJ2-7; 7 bases line up with TRBD2. The V gene end was trimmed by 2 bases and the J gene end by 4 bases; junction bases not matched to a gene: 5. Germline CDR1 and CDR2: MNHEY and SVGAGI. This CDR3 has 14 residues. Here the CDR3 reads CASSYVREVYEQYF. As DNA, the CDR3 is TGTGCCAGCAGTTACGTCCGGGAGGTATACGAGCAGTACTTC.

The rearrangement joins TRBV9 to TRBJ2-5, with 11 bases that match TRBD2. J gave up 6 bases and V 0 bases, and 4 bases lay outside the gene matches. Germline assignment: CDR1 SGDLS and CDR2 YYNGEE. This CDR3 spans 15 amino acids. The CDR3, as DNA: TGTGCCAGCAGCGTAGATGGACTAGCGGGCCAGACCCAGTACTTC. Translating it yields CASSVDGLAGQTQYF.

This clone was seen just once. J is TRBJ2-1 and V is TRBV19, with D maybe TRBD2 (6 bases). V shed 4 bases and J shed 4 bases, with 23 bases lying between them. CDR1 is LNHDA, CDR2 SQIVND, per germline (reference sequence). The CDR3 consists of 18 residues. The CDR3 reads CASSTVMRGSTFYNEQFF. CDR3 sequence (DNA): TGTGCCAGTAGTACCGTGATGCGGGGAAGTACGTTTTACAATGAGCAGTTCTTC.

Here the CDR3 DNA reads TGTGCCAGCAGCCAAGATTTGGGAGTGATCACTGAAGCTTTCTTT. Its translation: CASSQDLGVITEAFF. The chain couples TRBV14 to TRBJ1-1; D gene uncertain. The CDR3 covers 15 residues. Germline CDR1 SGHDN, CDR2 FVKESK. The V and J ends lost 0 bases and 4 bases respectively, with 12 bases between them.

The chain employs TRBV6-6 and TRBJ2-2; a possible D gene is TRBD2 (5 bases). This CDR3 is 10 amino acids long. Germline CDR1 MNHNY, CDR2 SVGAGI (reference sequence). Trimming cost V 8 bases and J 7 bases, with 5 bases left between them. In DNA form, the CDR3 reads TGTGCCAGCGCGGGCGGGGAGCTGTTTTTT. It encodes CASAGGELFF.

V gene TRBV5-8 combines with J gene TRBJ2-1; TRBD2 agrees at 14 bases. V was pared by 2 bases and J by 7 bases, with 2 bases of the junction left unmatched. CDR3 length: 15 amino acids. CDR1 and CDR2 (germline): SGHTS, YDEGEE. CDR3 DNA sequence: TGTGCCAGCAGCTTCAGGACTAGCGGGAGGAATGAGCAGTTCTTC. Its translation: CASSFRTSGRNEQFF.

The gene calls are TRBV10-3 and TRBJ1-2; 7 positions agree with TRBD1. J was trimmed by 2 bases and V by 8 bases; bases with no gene match: 5. Looked up from germline, CDR1 is ENHRY and CDR2 is SYGVKD. The CDR3 runs 13 residues. The CDR3 nucleotides are TGTGCCATCCAAGGGACAGAGAACTATGGCTACACCTTC. Residues: CAIQGTENYGYTF.

The chain joins TRBV15 to TRBJ2-3; D remains ambiguous. V lost 1 base and J 12 bases, leaving 8 bases between the germline ends. Per the germline V gene, CDR1 is LNHNV and CDR2 is YYDKDF (reference sequence). CDR3 size: 11 residues. The CDR3 here is CATSRGRRQYF. The CDR3, as DNA: TGTGCCACCAGCAGAGGAAGGAGACAGTATTTT.

The V gene is TRBV12-5, the J gene TRBJ1-1; no definite D call. CDR3 size: 13 residues. The V end lost 6 bases, the J end lost 0 bases, and 8 bases lay between the germline ends. Germline V lookup: CDR1 LGHNT, CDR2 FRNRAP. In nucleotides, the CDR3 is TGTGCTAGTGGAATTCTTATGAACACTGAAGCTTTCTTT. Protein product: CASGILMNTEAFF.

The chain links TRBV6-6 to TRBJ2-7; 10 bases agree with TRBD1. Germline assignment: CDR1 MNHNY and CDR2 SVGAGI (reference sequence). CDR3 length: 15 residues. Germline trimming cut 6 bases from V and 0 bases from J; bases unmatched to any gene: 5. CDR3 protein: CASSRGQGGSYEQYF. As DNA, the CDR3 is TGTGCCAGCAGCCGCGGACAGGGGGGCTCCTACGAGCAGTACTTC.

V gene TRBV18 combines with J gene TRBJ2-7; TRBD1 agrees at 8 bases. The CDR3 has 14 amino acids. The V gene end was trimmed by 3 bases and the J gene end by 1 base; junction bases not matched to a gene: 2. Germline loops: CDR1 KGHSH, CDR2 LQKENI. In DNA, the CDR3 is TGTGCCAGCTCACCTGGACAGGGATCCTACGAGCAGTACTTC. It codes for CASSPGQGSYEQYF. Based on the CDR3 plus reference TRBV18 and TRBJ2-7, the full variable domain is NAGVMQNPRHLVRRRGQEARLRCSPMKGHSHVYWYRQLPEEGLKFMVYLQKENIIDESGMPKERFSAEFPKEGPSILRIQQVVRGDSAAYFCASSPGQGSYEQYFGPGTRLTVT.

The chain has TRBV23-1 and TRBJ2-1; 7 bases are a match to TRBD1. TRBV23-1 belongs to the ORF category, with a function that is uncertain. This CDR3 region has 15 residues. V was clipped by 0 bases and J by 8 bases; unmatched bases: 7. CDR3 in DNA: TGCGCCAGCAGTCAATCGCAGGGGGAGAGATATGAGCAGTTCTTC. It codes for CASSQSQGERYEQFF.

V usage is TRBV10-1 and J usage is TRBJ2-5; D might be TRBD1 or TRBD2, each matching 5 bases. The V gene lost 8 bases and the J gene lost 1 base, with 8 bases spanning the gap. This CDR3 has 12 residues. The germline V gene encodes CDR1 WNHNN and CDR2 SYGVQD (reference sequence). The DNA of the CDR3 is TGCGCCAGCCGGGACGGCCAAGAGACCCAGTACTTC. It yields the protein CASRDGQETQYF.

With regard to this clone: One end of the junction varies from germline; a read error may be responsible. V and J are TRBV18 and TRBJ2-1; 8 bases line up with TRBD1. The CDR3 is made up of 13 amino acids. CDR1 and CDR2 (germline): KGHSH, LQKENI. DNA of the CDR3: TGTGCCAGCTCCCCACGGACAGGGAATGAGCAGTTCTTC. Translation gives CASSPRTGNEQFF.

The chain recombines TRBV11-1 with TRBJ2-7, with unresolved D. The CDR3 covers 11 residues. The germline V and J ends were trimmed by 1 base and 5 bases, with 3 bases remaining between them. CDR1 and CDR2 from the germline V gene are SGHAT and FQDESV (reference sequence). CDR3: CASSLGDEQYF. The CDR3 region has the DNA TGTGCCAGCAGCTTAGGAGACGAGCAGTACTTC.

The chain uses TRBV2 and TRBJ1-3, with no clear D. This CDR3 is built from 16 residues. V was trimmed by 4 bases and J by 0 bases, leaving 13 bases between them. Germline CDR1 is SNHLY and CDR2 is FYNNEI. The CDR3 DNA sequence: TGTGCCAGCAGTGTCTATTTCCAAAGCTCTGGAAACACCATATATTTT. This gives the protein CASSVYFQSSGNTIYF. The whole variable domain, filled in from reference TRBV2 and TRBJ1-3, reads EPEVTQTPSHQVTQMGQEVILRCVPISNHLYFYWYRQILGQKVEFLVSFYNNEISEKSEIFDDQFSVERPDGSNFTLKIRSTKLEDSAMYFCASSVYFQSSGNTIYFGEGSWLTVV.

This clone has a single count. The chain recombines TRBV5-1 with TRBJ2-7, with D hard to call. Germline loops: CDR1 SGHRS, CDR2 YFSETQ. V was clipped by 0 bases and J by 4 bases, with 8 bases between them. The CDR3 has 13 residues. CDR3 sequence (DNA): TGCGCCAGCAGCTTGGTAGCTTTTTACGAGCAGTACTTC. It translates to CASSLVAFYEQYF.

V gene TRBV7-2 combines with J gene TRBJ1-2; D may be TRBD1 (5 bases). Deletions cut 1 base from V and 7 bases from J, with 13 bases between. The CDR3 spans 14 residues. Germline assignment: CDR1 SGHTA and CDR2 FQGNSA. The CDR3 nucleotides are TGTGCCAGCAGCTTAGTGGGGGGAGAGGGTGGCTACACCTTC. Protein: CASSLVGGEGGYTF.

The chain links TRBV5-1 to TRBJ1-3; 7 nucleotides agree with TRBD1. V gave up 6 bases and J gave up 2 bases; unmatched junction bases: 11. The germline V gene encodes CDR1 SGHRS and CDR2 YFSETQ. The CDR3 is made up of 16 amino acids. CDR3 protein: CASTLTVRGPGNTIYF. CDR3 bases: TGCGCCAGCACCCTCACTGTGAGGGGGCCTGGAAACACCATATATTTT. Full variable domain (rest looked up from reference TRBV5-1 and TRBJ1-3): KAGVTQTPRYLIKTRGQQVTLSCSPISGHRSVSWYQQTPGQGLQFLFEYFSETQRNKGNFPGRFSGRQFSNSRSEMNVSTLELGDSALYLCASTLTVRGPGNTIYFGEGSWLTVV.

V usage is TRBV2 and J usage is TRBJ1-1; D might be TRBD1 (5 bases). Germline-derived CDR1 and CDR2 are SNHLY and FYNNEI. The CDR3 has 12 amino acids. V was shortened by 6 bases and J by 4 bases, with 9 bases between the two germline ends. In nucleotides, the CDR3 is TGTGCCAGCAGGAGAGACAGCACTGAAGCTTTCTTT. Translating gives CASRRDSTEAFF.

The chain uses TRBV6-5 and TRBJ1-2; D unresolved. Germline CDR1 MNHEY, CDR2 SVGAGI. V was cut by 4 bases and J by 3 bases, with 3 bases left in between. The CDR3 runs 11 residues. Here the CDR3 DNA reads TGTGCCAGCAGTTCTGACTATGGCTACACCTTC. Its protein is CASSSDYGYTF.

This rearrangement joins TRBV28 to TRBJ2-7; tentative D call: TRBD2 (5 bases). The ends were cut back, 5 bases at V and 4 bases at J, with 15 bases in the middle. This CDR3 region has 14 residues. The germline V gene has CDR1 MDHEN and CDR2 SYDVKM. The CDR3 protein is CASSPPEDLYEQYF. The CDR3 DNA reads TGTGCCAGCAGTCCCCCGGAGGACTTATACGAGCAGTACTTC.

The V call is TRBV14, the J call TRBJ2-1; no clear D gene. Trimming took 5 bases from V and 0 from J, leaving 14 bases between them. Per the germline V gene, CDR1 is SGHDN and CDR2 is FVKESK. CDR3 size: 16 residues. In DNA, the CDR3 is TGTGCCAGCAGCTCCGCCAGGCCAAGCTCCTACAATGAGCAGTTCTTC. It translates to CASSSARPSSYNEQFF. The full variable domain, completed using reference TRBV14 and TRBJ2-1, is EAGVTQFPSHSVIEKGQTVTLRCDPISGHDNLYWYRRVMGKEIKFLLHFVKESKQDESGMPNNRFLAERTGGTYSTLKVQPAELEDSGVYFCASSSARPSSYNEQFFGPGTRLTVL.